Below are 26 T cell receptor beta chains sequenced from a single sample in a study of blood T cells in healthy people across ages. Combining a sample-barcoded 5' primer with a J-beta primer mix, a second PCR ran for roughly 7 to 12 cycles. TCRdb fed the 5' RACE reads into MiXCR, producing one record per CDR3 protein. The top ten hold approximately 0.75% of the sample, which has roughly 1,000,000 distinct CDR3 sequences, 25% seen once. This same sample was also taken into another study, of T cells of mothers and their children.

Material: blood. These receptors all come from a girl aged 2-10 years in good health.

This rearrangement joins TRBV5-1 to TRBJ2-5; perhaps TRBD2 as D (6 bases). The CDR3 extends over 19 amino acids. Looked up from germline, CDR1 is SGHRS and CDR2 is YFSETQ. V shed 4 bases and J shed 5 bases, with 30 bases lying between them. CDR3 sequence: CASSPGEQHFPPGTETQYF. In DNA, the CDR3 is TGCGCCAGCAGCCCGGGGGAGCAACACTTCCCACCGGGAACTGAGACCCAGTACTTC.

This clonotype turned up a few times. This chain connects TRBV9 to TRBJ2-3; D not certain. The germline gives CDR1 SGDLS, CDR2 YYNGEE. There are 14 residues in the CDR3. Deletions cut 3 bases from V and 1 base from J, with 9 bases between. The CDR3 loop reads CASSDPRRTDTQYF. The CDR3 DNA reads TGTGCCAGCAGCGACCCCAGGCGCACAGATACGCAGTATTTT.

The V gene is TRBV7-9, the J gene TRBJ2-7; no clear D. Trimming removed 2 bases at V and 2 bases at J, with 7 bases between. The CDR3 totals 13 residues. Per germline, CDR1 SEHNR and CDR2 FQNEAQ (reference sequence). CDR3 nucleotide sequence: TGTGCCAGCAGCTTACAGGACGCCTACGAGCAGTACTTC. This encodes CASSLQDAYEQYF.

This chain connects TRBV6-2 or TRBV6-3 to TRBJ2-7; 8 bases are shared with TRBD2. Losses at the gene ends were 6 bases for V and 5 bases for J; bases not matched to a gene: 15. Germline CDR1 reads MNHEY; CDR2 reads SVGEGT. The CDR3 contains 16 residues. The CDR3, as DNA: TGTGCCAGCAGACCTAACCCGGGACTAGAATGGGACGAGCAGTACTTC. This gives the protein CASRPNPGLEWDEQYF.

This chain uses TRBV21-1 with TRBJ2-5; the table names TRBD1, a call not compared with the DNA. TRBV21-1 has pseudogene status. The CDR3 loop spans 18 amino acids. Here the CDR3 reads CASSPKSPGTLGGETQYF. The CDR3 bases are TGTGCCAGCAGCCCCAAATCTCCCGGGACCCTAGGTGGAGAGACCCAGTACTTC.

The chain joins TRBV6-6 to TRBJ1-5, with 7 bases that match TRBD1. This CDR3 spans 14 amino acids. Germline assignment: CDR1 MNHNY and CDR2 SVGAGI (reference sequence). Trimming took 6 bases from V and 4 from J; bases not matched to a gene: 6. In nucleotides, the CDR3 is TGTGCCAGCAGCTCAACAGGGGTAAATCAGCCCCAGCATTTT. It specifies CASSSTGVNQPQHF.

This clonotype has a handful of counts. Relative to the germline gene, one junction end is altered; a read error may explain this. The chain joins TRBV7-2 to TRBJ2-5; 9 nucleotides match TRBD2. Per the germline V gene, CDR1 is SGHTA and CDR2 is FQGNSA. The length of the CDR3 is 18 residues. The CDR3 sequence: CASSLSEMSGRTQETQCF. Here the CDR3 DNA reads TGTGCCAGCAGCCTCAGCGAAATGAGCGGGAGGACCCAAGAGACCCAGTGCTTC.

The chain links TRBV7-8 to TRBJ2-5, with 10 bases that match TRBD2. CDR1 and CDR2 (germline): SGHVS, FQNEAQ. This CDR3 is built from 16 residues. With 3 bases clipped from V and 1 base from J, the junction kept 5 bases outside the gene matches. Here the CDR3 DNA reads TGTGCCAGCAGCTTTCAGCGGGGGGGTACCCAAGAGACCCAGTACTTC. It codes for CASSFQRGGTQETQYF.

The sample holds a few counts of this clonotype. A read error is possible here, since a much larger clone lies one base away. The chain joins TRBV9 to TRBJ2-1, with D unclear. CDR3 length equals 12 residues. The germline CDR1 and CDR2 sequences are SGDLS and YYNGEE. For the CDR3, the DNA is TGTGCCAGCAGTGGTTTGGGCGATGAGCGGTTCTTC. This codes for CASSGLGDERFF.

This chain connects TRBV2 to TRBJ2-7; 7 bases line up with TRBD2. This CDR3 region has 15 residues. With V trimmed by 2 bases and J by 2 bases, 6 bases remained unmatched. Per germline, CDR1 SNHLY and CDR2 FYNNEI. The CDR3 DNA reads TGTGCCAGCAGTGAACGTAGCGGGTTGACCTACGAGCAGTACTTC. Protein product: CASSERSGLTYEQYF. Based on the CDR3 plus reference TRBV2 and TRBJ2-7, the full variable domain is EPEVTQTPSHQVTQMGQEVILRCVPISNHLYFYWYRQILGQKVEFLVSFYNNEISEKSEIFDDQFSVERPDGSNFTLKIRSTKLEDSAMYFCASSERSGLTYEQYFGPGTRLTVT.

This clonotype has a handful of counts. V is TRBV7-2 and J is TRBJ1-1; D not resolved. CDR1 and CDR2 (germline): SGHTA, FQGNSA. This CDR3 spans 13 amino acids. V was cut by 6 bases and J by 8 bases, with 16 bases left in between. The CDR3 DNA follows: TGTGCCAGCAGTGAAAACGTGGATCCCGAAGCTTTCTTT. This encodes CASSENVDPEAFF.

The chain carries TRBV7-2 and TRBJ2-1, with 9 bases fitting TRBD2. With 2 bases clipped from V and 9 bases from J, the junction kept 17 bases outside the gene matches. Per the germline V gene, CDR1 is SGHTA and CDR2 is FQGNSA. The CDR3 spans 18 residues. Here the CDR3 reads CASSLYPPGSGGQGEQFF. The CDR3 bases are TGTGCCAGCAGCTTATACCCTCCTGGTAGCGGGGGACAAGGTGAGCAGTTCTTC.

J is TRBJ2-5 and V is TRBV2; D is unclear. V was clipped by 8 bases and J by 2 bases, with 6 bases between them. Germline V CDR1 and CDR2: SNHLY, FYNNEI. The CDR3 runs 11 residues. In nucleotides, the CDR3 is TGTGCCAGCGCCCAGCAAGAGACCCAGTACTTC. Translated, it gives CASAQQETQYF.

The chain uses TRBV4-1 and TRBJ2-7; maybe TRBD2 (6 bases). V lost 0 bases and J 2 bases, leaving 17 bases between the germline ends. The CDR3 contains 17 residues. From germline, CDR1 is MGHRA and CDR2 YSYEKL. The CDR3 region is CASSQDRSGLGPYEQYF. The DNA for the CDR3 is TGCGCCAGCAGCCAAGATCGTTCGGGACTCGGGCCCTACGAGCAGTACTTC.

This chain uses TRBV11-2 with TRBJ1-4; D is uncertain. Looked up from germline, CDR1 is SGHAT and CDR2 is FQNNGV. Trimming cost V 1 base and J 8 bases, with 14 bases left between them. This CDR3 spans 15 amino acids. This CDR3 is CASSLGVTEREKLFF. For the CDR3, the DNA is TGTGCCAGCAGCTTAGGTGTGACCGAGAGGGAAAAACTGTTTTTT.

Only a few counts were recorded for this clonotype. The chain links TRBV6-5 to TRBJ2-1; possible D gene TRBD2, 6 bases. Germline values: CDR1 MNHEY, CDR2 SVGAGI. The CDR3 covers 13 residues. Deletions cut 5 bases from V and 6 bases from J, with 11 bases between. The CDR3 DNA is TGTGCCAGCAGTCAGGGACTCTCCAATGAGCAGTTCTTC. This gives the protein CASSQGLSNEQFF.

V is TRBV29-1 and J is TRBJ1-2; D might be TRBD1 (6 bases). The CDR3 consists of 15 residues. V gave up 2 bases and J gave up 5 bases, with 18 bases separating them. In germline, CDR1 is SQVTM, CDR2 ANQGSEA. Written as DNA, the CDR3 is TGCAGCGTTGAATATCGGGACACTGCAGCGTATGGCTACACCTTC. The encoded protein is CSVEYRDTAAYGYTF.

This clonotype was counted between two and nine times. CDR3 in amino acids: CASSQEKEDEQFF. The CDR3 nucleotides are TGCGCCAGCAGCCAAGAGAAGGAGGATGAGCAGTTCTTC. J is TRBJ2-5 and V is TRBV4-1; TRBD2 might be the D (5 bases). The J call may be wrong; the DNA end is better matched by TRBJ2-1. This CDR3 has 13 amino acids. CDR1 MGHRA and CDR2 YSYEKL come from the germline V gene.

This sequence joins TRBV4-3 and TRBJ2-2, with 8 bases that match TRBD1. CDR1 is LGHNA, CDR2 YSLEER, per germline. J was trimmed by 2 bases and V by 4 bases; bases with no gene match: 12. The CDR3 totals 18 residues. This CDR3 reads CASSPTLWTGTNTGELFF. The CDR3 region has the DNA TGCGCCAGCAGCCCTACCCTTTGGACAGGGACAAACACCGGGGAGCTGTTTTTT.

This chain joins TRBV6-2 or TRBV6-3 and TRBJ2-5; TRBD2 might be the D (5 bases). TRBJ2-7 explains the end of the DNA better; the J call may be wrong. The CDR3 extends over 16 amino acids. Germline V CDR1 and CDR2: MNHEY, SVGEGT. The CDR3 loop reads CASSTTAGLRPYEQYF. CDR3 DNA: TGTGCCAGCAGTACCACGGCGGGTCTTCGTCCGTACGAGCAGTACTTC.

The chain uses TRBV4-3 and TRBJ2-1; D is possibly TRBD1 (5 bases). CDR1 is LGHNA, CDR2 YSLEER, per germline. This CDR3 is built from 16 residues. V lost 0 bases, J lost 2 bases, and 11 bases lay in between. The CDR3 protein is CASSQDLGEPYNEQFF. The DNA of the CDR3 is TGCGCCAGCAGCCAAGATCTAGGGGAACCCTACAATGAGCAGTTCTTC.

This chain joins TRBV7-3 and TRBJ2-1, with D perhaps being TRBD1 or TRBD2 (6 bases each). Germline CDR1 SGHTA, CDR2 FQGTGA. Trimming shortened V by 2 bases and J by 6 bases, and 14 bases separated the two germline ends. CDR3 size: 15 residues. CDR3 DNA: TGTGCCAGCAGCTTATGGGGGGCTGCCAGCAATGAGCAGTTCTTC. This gives the protein CASSLWGAASNEQFF.

In its sample, this clonotype was seen a few times. The genes are TRBV11-2 and TRBJ2-5, with TRBD1 matching 8 bases. The junction had 10 bases not matched to a gene; V was cut back by 1 base and J by 9 bases. The CDR3 sequence is 15 residues long. Germline V CDR1 and CDR2: SGHAT, FQNNGV. The CDR3 sequence is CASSLAGTGFSAQYF. CDR3 DNA sequence: TGTGCCAGCAGCTTAGCCGGGACAGGCTTTAGTGCCCAGTACTTC. Together with reference TRBV11-2 and TRBJ2-5, the CDR3 gives the full variable domain: EAGVAQSPRYKIIEKRQSVAFWCNPISGHATLYWYQQILGQGPKLLIQFQNNGVVDDSQLPKDRFSAERLKGVDSTLKIQPAKLEDSAVYLCASSLAGTGFSAQYFGPGTRLLVL.

This clonotype showed up just a few times. The chain joins TRBV7-6 to TRBJ2-5; 7 bases match TRBD2. The closer fit of TRBJ2-7 to the DNA end suggests the J call may be wrong. The CDR3 length is 14 residues. Germline CDR1 and CDR2: SGHVS and FNYEAQ. This CDR3 reads CASSLQGGLYEQYF. The CDR3 DNA sequence: TGTGCCAGCAGCCTTCAGGGAGGGCTCTACGAGCAGTACTTC.

This clonotype was seen a handful of times. CDR3 sequence: CASSLGTGANTGELFF. The CDR3 nucleotides read TGTGCCAGCAGTTTAGGGACAGGGGCCAACACCGGGGAGCTGTTTTTT. The chain has TRBV12-3 or TRBV12-4 and TRBJ2-2; TRBD1 aligns across 9 bases. V lost 1 base to trimming and J lost 2 bases; unmatched junction nucleotides: 2. There are 16 residues in the CDR3.

J is TRBJ2-5 and V is TRBV27; 7 bases match TRBD2. Germline loops: CDR1 MNHEY, CDR2 SMNVEV (reference sequence). This CDR3 has 15 amino acids. Trimming cost V 5 bases and J 0 bases; bases outside gene matches: 6. The chain's CDR3 is CASSISGLDQETQYF. In DNA, the CDR3 is TGTGCCAGCAGTATCTCCGGACTAGACCAAGAGACCCAGTACTTC.